This T cell receptor (beta chain) was retrieved from a study of blood T cell repertoires in COVID-19. At the level of the study: The United States, Italy and Spain were the sources of the acute and convalescent COVID-19 samples. The analysed material was cDNA or gDNA that came from T cells, B-cell-depleted T cells, or PBMCs.

The CDR3 is 18 residues long. The J segment lost 1 base and the V segment lost 1 base, leaving 5 bases of the junction unmatched. Germline V CDR1 and CDR2: MNHNS, SASEGT. Source study methods: From reference gene primer amplification, estimates of nucleated cell counts were derived. Produced via immunoSEQ multiplex PCR; TCRdb's table is partial and in-frame only. The DNA was the basis for D and trimming; V, J and clone size are from that table. This sample carries under 300,000 clones, roughly four fifths of them seen once, and the ten largest clones take 3% to 4%. The sample comprised peripheral blood. This receptor was taken from a woman younger than 35 with acute or convalescent COVID-19. The V and J genes are TRBV6-1 and TRBJ2-3; TRBD2 matches at 13 bases. As DNA, the CDR3 is TGTGCCAGCAGTGAAGGGGGACTAGCGGGACTTGGCACAGATACGCAGTATTTT. Its protein is CASSEGGLAGLGTDTQYF.